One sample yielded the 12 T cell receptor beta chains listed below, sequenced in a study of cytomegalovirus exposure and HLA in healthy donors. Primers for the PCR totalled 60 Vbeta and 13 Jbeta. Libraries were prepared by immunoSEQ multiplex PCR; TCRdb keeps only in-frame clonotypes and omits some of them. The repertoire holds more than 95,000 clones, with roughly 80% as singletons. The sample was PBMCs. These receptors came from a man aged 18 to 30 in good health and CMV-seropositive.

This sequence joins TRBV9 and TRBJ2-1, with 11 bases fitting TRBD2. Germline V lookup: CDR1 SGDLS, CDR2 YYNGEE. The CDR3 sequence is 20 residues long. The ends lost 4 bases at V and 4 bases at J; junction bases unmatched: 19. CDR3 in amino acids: CASSPHLAGGDRSRYNEQFF. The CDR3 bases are TGTGCCAGCAGCCCTCATCTAGCGGGAGGCGACCGATCGCGGTACAATGAGCAGTTCTTC.

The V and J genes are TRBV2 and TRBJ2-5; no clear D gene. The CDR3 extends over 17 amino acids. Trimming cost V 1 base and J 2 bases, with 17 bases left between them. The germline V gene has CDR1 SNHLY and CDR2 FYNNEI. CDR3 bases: TGTGCCAGCAGTGAAGGGGCTATGAGTAGGCCTCAAGAGACCCAGTACTTC. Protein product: CASSEGAMSRPQETQYF. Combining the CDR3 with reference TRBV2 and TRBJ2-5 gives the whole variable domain EPEVTQTPSHQVTQMGQEVILRCVPISNHLYFYWYRQILGQKVEFLVSFYNNEISEKSEIFDDQFSVERPDGSNFTLKIRSTKLEDSAMYFCASSEGAMSRPQETQYFGPGTRLLVL.

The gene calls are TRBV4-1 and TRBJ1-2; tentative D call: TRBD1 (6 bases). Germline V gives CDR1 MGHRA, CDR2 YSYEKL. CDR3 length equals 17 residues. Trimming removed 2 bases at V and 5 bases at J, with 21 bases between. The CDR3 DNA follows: TGCGCCAGCAGCCAATCTCATGTGGACAGTGGGGAATATGGCTACACCTTC. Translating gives CASSQSHVDSGEYGYTF.

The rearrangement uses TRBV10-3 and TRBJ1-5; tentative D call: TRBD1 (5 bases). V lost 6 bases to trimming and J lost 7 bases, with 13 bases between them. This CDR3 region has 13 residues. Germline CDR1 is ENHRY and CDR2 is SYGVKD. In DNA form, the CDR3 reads TGTGCCATCAGGCGGGGGGTTTTGCAGCCCCAGCATTTT. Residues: CAIRRGVLQPQHF.

The CDR3 DNA reads TGCGCCAGCAGCCCGGGGACTCGGGGGGTCAATGAGCAGTTCTTC. This encodes CASSPGTRGVNEQFF. This chain connects TRBV4-3 to TRBJ2-1, with 7 nucleotides matching TRBD2. Germline V gene lookup returns CDR1 LGHNA and CDR2 YSLEER. This CDR3 has 15 residues. V lost 4 bases to trimming and J lost 6 bases; unmatched junction nucleotides: 9.

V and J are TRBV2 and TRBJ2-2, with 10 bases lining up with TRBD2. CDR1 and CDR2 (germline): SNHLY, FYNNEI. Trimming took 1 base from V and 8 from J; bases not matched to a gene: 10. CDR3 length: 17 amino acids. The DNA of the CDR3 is TGTGCCAGCAGTGAAGGGGCAAGCGGGGGGGGTTCGGGGGAGCTGTTTTTT. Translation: CASSEGASGGGSGELFF. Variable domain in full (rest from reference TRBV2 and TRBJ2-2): EPEVTQTPSHQVTQMGQEVILRCVPISNHLYFYWYRQILGQKVEFLVSFYNNEISEKSEIFDDQFSVERPDGSNFTLKIRSTKLEDSAMYFCASSEGASGGGSGELFFGEGSRLTVL.

DNA for the CDR3: TGTGCCAGCAGCTTAACTAGCCCCTCCTACGAGCAGTACTTC. Protein product: CASSLTSPSYEQYF. V is TRBV5-6 and J is TRBJ2-7; possibly TRBD2 for D (6 bases). Germline V lookup: CDR1 SGHDT, CDR2 YYEEEE. Trimming took 2 bases from V and 0 from J, leaving 9 bases between them. The CDR3 runs to 14 residues.

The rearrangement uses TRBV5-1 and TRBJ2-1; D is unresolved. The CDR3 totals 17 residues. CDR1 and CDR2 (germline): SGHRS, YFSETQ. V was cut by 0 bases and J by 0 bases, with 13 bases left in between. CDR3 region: CASSLVTGFSSYNEQFF. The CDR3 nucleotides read TGCGCCAGCAGCTTGGTGACCGGGTTTAGCTCCTACAATGAGCAGTTCTTC.

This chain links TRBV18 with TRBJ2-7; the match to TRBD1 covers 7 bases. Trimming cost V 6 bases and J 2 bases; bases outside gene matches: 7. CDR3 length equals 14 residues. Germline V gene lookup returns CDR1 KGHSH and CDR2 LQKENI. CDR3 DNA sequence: TGTGCCAGCTCTCACCGGGACAGAACCTACGAGCAGTACTTC. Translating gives CASSHRDRTYEQYF.

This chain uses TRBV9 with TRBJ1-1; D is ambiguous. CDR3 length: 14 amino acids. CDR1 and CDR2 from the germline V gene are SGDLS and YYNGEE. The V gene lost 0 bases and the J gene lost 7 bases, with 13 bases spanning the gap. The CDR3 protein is CASSVGGKTHEAFF. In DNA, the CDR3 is TGTGCCAGCAGCGTAGGCGGGAAGACCCATGAAGCTTTCTTT. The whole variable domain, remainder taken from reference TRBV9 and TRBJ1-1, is DSGVTQTPKHLITATGQRVTLRCSPRSGDLSVYWYQQSLDQGLQFLIQYYNGEERAKGNILERFSAQQFPDLHSELNLSSLELGDSALYFCASSVGGKTHEAFFGQGTRLTVV.

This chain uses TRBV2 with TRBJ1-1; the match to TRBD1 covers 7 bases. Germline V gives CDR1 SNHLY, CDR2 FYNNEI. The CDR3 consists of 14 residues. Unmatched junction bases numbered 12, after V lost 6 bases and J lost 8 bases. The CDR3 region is CASRPLRGVPEAFF. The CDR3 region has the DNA TGTGCCAGCAGGCCTCTCAGGGGGGTCCCAGAAGCTTTCTTT.

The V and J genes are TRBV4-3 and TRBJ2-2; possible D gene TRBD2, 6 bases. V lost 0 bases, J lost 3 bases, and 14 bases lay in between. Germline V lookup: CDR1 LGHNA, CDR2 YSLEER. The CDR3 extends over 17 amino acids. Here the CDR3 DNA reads TGCGCCAGCAGCCAAGATCAAGGAGGGATCGACACCGGGGAGCTGTTTTTT. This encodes CASSQDQGGIDTGELFF.